The clone carrying this T cell receptor (beta chain) is classed as medium-sized by frequency. Its antigen remains unknown. Through 5' RACE with UMI labels, the TRB cDNA libraries were prepared. Reprocessing the 5' RACE reads, TCRdb reports a single entry for every CDR3 protein and omits DNA. This repertoire comprises under 6,000 distinct CDR3 sequences; its ten largest clones make up about 1.8%. This entry is derived from a study of CXCR3-negative and CXCR3-positive naive CD8 T cells. Study-level points and caveats: More hydrophobic TRB CDR3s were found in CXCR3-positive naive cells than in CXCR3-negative naive cells.

Sequences were obtained from naive CXCR3+ CD8+ T cells from blood. Subset meaning: CD45RO-CCR7+CD27+CD95- naive CD8+ T cells expressing CXCR3 (TNR3+). This TCR derives from a human donor in good health. Some clones in this sample may be carry-over from other donors' samples.

CDR3 amino acids: CASSTHDFRGRSAKLFF. This chain links TRBV7-9 with TRBJ1-4. Germline CDR1 reads SEHNR; CDR2 reads FQNEAQ (reference sequence). CDR3 size: 17 residues.